The clone carrying this TCR beta chain was seen many times. This sample is part of a study of blood T cells in healthy people across ages. Primed by a sample-barcoded 5' primer and a J-beta primer mix, a second PCR proceeded for 7 to 11 cycles. In TCRdb, the 5' RACE reads were re-called with MiXCR into one record per CDR3 protein. The data show roughly 800,000 distinct CDR3 sequences, 25% to 30% seen once. Trimming took off 5 bases at V and 2 bases at J, with 10 bases between the two ends. This CDR3 is built from 13 residues. Germline CDR1 is SGDLS and CDR2 is YYNGEE. The same specimen was also included in a second study, on T cells of mothers and their children. That source reports: All RNA that had been extracted was used for cDNA synthesis at roughly 1.6 ug per 15 ul.

Material: blood. This chain links TRBV9 with TRBJ2-5, with TRBD1 as a possible D gene (6 bases). This TCR derives from a boy between 10 and 17 years old in good health. As DNA, the CDR3 is TGTGCCAGCAGTGTGGGACAACAAGAGACCCAGTACTTC. Its protein is CASSVGQQETQYF.